One sample yielded the 24 T cell receptor beta chains listed below, sequenced in a study of cytomegalovirus exposure and HLA in healthy donors. The PCR used 60 Vbeta and 13 Jbeta primers. Using immunoSEQ multiplex PCR, the repertoire was profiled, and TCRdb retains in-frame clones only, with some absent. The repertoire has a few hundred thousand clones, more than 80% of them found once; the top ten carry approximately 2.9%. Sequenced material: PBMCs. Receptors were obtained from a man in his thirties or forties in good health and CMV-seronegative.

CDR3 sequence (DNA): TGTGCCAGTAGTTCAGGGCAGTGGAATGAGCAGTTCTTC. Translated, it gives CASSSGQWNEQFF. The chain uses TRBV19 and TRBJ2-1, with D maybe TRBD1 (5 bases). The length of the CDR3 is 13 residues. V lost 5 bases and J lost 7, with 12 bases in between. From germline, CDR1 is LNHDA and CDR2 SQIVND (reference sequence).

The chain links TRBV5-4 to TRBJ2-3, with 8 bases that match TRBD2. Trimming at V came to 3 bases and at J to 5 bases, leaving 5 bases not matched to a gene. CDR1 is SGHNT, CDR2 YYREEE, per germline (reference sequence). The CDR3 consists of 14 residues. The CDR3: CASSSGLGQDTQYF. The CDR3 DNA reads TGTGCCAGCAGCTCGGGACTAGGTCAAGATACGCAGTATTTT.

V gene TRBV29-1 combines with J gene TRBJ2-2; 13 bases map to TRBD2. CDR3 length equals 17 residues. V lost 5 bases to trimming and J lost 2 bases; unmatched junction nucleotides: 8. CDR1 and CDR2 (germline): SQVTM, ANQGSEA. The CDR3 loop reads CSVLQTSGGTNTGELFF. The DNA for the CDR3 is TGCAGCGTTTTACAGACTAGCGGGGGGACTAACACCGGGGAGCTGTTTTTT.

This clone was found a few times. The CDR3 is CASSPLVLARPQETQYF. The CDR3 DNA is TGTGCCAGCAGCCCTCTAGTTCTAGCCAGACCTCAAGAGACCCAGTACTTC. The chain carries TRBV7-4 and TRBJ2-5; D may be TRBD2 (5 bases). V was trimmed by 5 bases and J by 2 bases, leaving 21 bases between them. The germline V gene encodes CDR1 SGHVT and CDR2 SQSDAQ. The length of the CDR3 is 17 residues.

The V gene is TRBV7-2, the J gene TRBJ2-3; D unresolved. The CDR3 has 16 residues. The germline V gene has CDR1 SGHTA and CDR2 FQGNSA. V was cut by 5 bases and J by 0 bases, with 15 bases left in between. The CDR3, as DNA: TGTGCCAGCAGCGAGATGACACGATTTAGCACAGATACGCAGTATTTT. Translated, it gives CASSEMTRFSTDTQYF.

This chain uses TRBV4-2 with TRBJ2-2, with a weak D call TRBD1 (6 bases). Trimming took 8 bases from V and 1 from J, leaving 14 bases between them. The CDR3 loop spans 15 amino acids. CDR1 and CDR2 from the germline V gene are LGHNA and YNFKEQ. In DNA, the CDR3 is TGTGCCAGCGCTACCGGGACACTGAACACCGGGGAGCTGTTTTTT. Its translation is CASATGTLNTGELFF.

This clone has just one count. The V gene is TRBV7-8, the J gene TRBJ2-7; D is perhaps TRBD2 (5 bases). The germline CDR1 and CDR2 sequences are SGHVS and FQNEAQ. The CDR3 covers 13 residues. V was cut by 3 bases and J by 2 bases, with 8 bases left in between. Here the CDR3 DNA reads TGTGCCAGCAGCTTCCCCGGGACCTACGAGCAGTACTTC. Translating it yields CASSFPGTYEQYF.

This clone was counted between two and nine times. Mismatch with germline at one junction end may stem from a read error. The chain is built from TRBV28 and TRBJ2-6; D is possibly TRBD1 (5 bases). The CDR3 has 16 amino acids. Germline assignment: CDR1 MDHEN and CDR2 SYDVKM. The CDR3 sequence is CASSLPESSGASVLTF. CDR3 nucleotides: TGTGCCAGCAGTTTACCAGAAAGCTCTGGGGCCAGCGTCCTGACTTTC.

A single count supports this clone. This chain uses TRBV27 with TRBJ2-5, with D perhaps matching TRBD1 (5 bases). Germline values: CDR1 MNHEY, CDR2 SMNVEV (reference sequence). V lost 6 bases and J lost 5, with 13 bases in between. The CDR3 covers 13 residues. CDR3 DNA: TGTGCCAGCAGGCCAGGGTGGGTGGAGACCCAGTACTTC. Translating it yields CASRPGWVETQYF.

CDR3 coding DNA: TGCGCCAGCAGCCGGACAGGGGCACTAAAGGAAGCTTTCTTT. Amino acid sequence: CASSRTGALKEAFF. The J gene is TRBJ1-1, the V gene TRBV4-1; 9 bases align to TRBD1. V trimming: 4 bases; J trimming: 8 bases; junction bases outside the gene matches: 8. Germline CDR1 and CDR2: MGHRA and YSYEKL. CDR3 length: 14 amino acids.

This chain uses TRBV7-2 with TRBJ2-7, with D perhaps matching TRBD1 (6 bases). CDR3 size: 12 residues. Germline V gives CDR1 SGHTA, CDR2 FQGNSA. V was trimmed by 5 bases and J by 3 bases, leaving 8 bases between them. The CDR3 loop is CASSQGLYEQYF. Here the CDR3 DNA reads TGTGCCAGCAGCCAGGGGCTCTACGAGCAGTACTTC.

The chain is built from TRBV7-9 and TRBJ2-7; 9 bases map to TRBD1. CDR1 SEHNR and CDR2 FQNEAQ come from the germline V gene (reference sequence). This CDR3 has 15 amino acids. The V and J ends lost 1 base and 6 bases, in that order; junction bases with no gene match: 7. CDR3 nucleotide sequence: TGTGCCAGCAGCTTAGGAGGGACAGGGAAGGGCGAGCAGTACTTC. Translating it yields CASSLGGTGKGEQYF.

This chain connects TRBV5-8 to TRBJ1-5, with TRBD1 identical over 10 bases. The CDR3 covers 15 residues. CDR1 is SGHTS, CDR2 YDEGEE, per germline. V trimming: 8 bases; J trimming: 3 bases; junction bases outside the gene matches: 8. This CDR3 is CARRDRGEINQPQHF. In DNA, the CDR3 is TGTGCCAGAAGGGACAGGGGAGAGATCAATCAGCCCCAGCATTTT.

The chain joins TRBV9 to TRBJ2-3, with TRBD1 as a possible D gene (5 bases). Germline loops: CDR1 SGDLS, CDR2 YYNGEE. Trimming shortened V by 4 bases and J by 2 bases, and 17 bases separated the two germline ends. The CDR3 is made up of 16 amino acids. The CDR3 bases are TGTGCCAGCAGCACAGGAGCGACCCCTTCCACAGATACGCAGTATTTT. Protein sequence: CASSTGATPSTDTQYF.

Concerning this clone itself: A read error may produce the germline difference seen at one junction end. This sequence joins TRBV6-6 and TRBJ2-5; D not resolved. The CDR3 consists of 15 residues. Germline CDR1 and CDR2: MNHNY and SVGAGI (reference sequence). Written as DNA, the CDR3 is TGTGCCGGCAGTTATGTGGCCCTAGTGCAAGAGACCCAGTACTTC. Residues: CAGSYVALVQETQYF.

J is TRBJ2-1 and V is TRBV7-3, with TRBD2 matching 14 bases. V lost 1 base, J lost 2 bases, and 7 bases stayed unmatched. Germline CDR1 reads SGHTA; CDR2 reads FQGTGA. This CDR3 has 19 amino acids. CDR3 amino acids: CASSLSGLAGGLTYNEQFF. In nucleotides, the CDR3 is TGTGCCAGCAGCTTAAGCGGACTAGCGGGGGGTCTCACCTACAATGAGCAGTTCTTC.

This sequence joins TRBV9 and TRBJ1-1; maybe TRBD1 (6 bases). V gave up 5 bases and J gave up 0 bases, with 8 bases separating them. The germline V gene has CDR1 SGDLS and CDR2 YYNGEE. The CDR3 sequence is 13 residues long. In DNA, the CDR3 is TGTGCCAGCAGTGACAGGCTGAACACTGAAGCTTTCTTT. Protein product: CASSDRLNTEAFF.

This rearrangement joins TRBV19 to TRBJ1-1; the D gene is possibly TRBD1 (5 bases). The CDR3 runs 14 residues. Trimming stripped 7 bases from V and 2 bases from J, with 14 bases between. The germline V gene has CDR1 LNHDA and CDR2 SQIVND (reference sequence). The chain's CDR3 is CASNGRGLNTEAFF. The CDR3 DNA is TGTGCCAGTAATGGGAGGGGCCTAAACACTGAAGCTTTCTTT.

The chain combines TRBV6-5 with TRBJ1-1; weak D call: TRBD1 (6 bases). CDR3 length: 15 amino acids. Germline V gene sequence: CDR1 MNHEY, CDR2 SVGAGI. Trimming removed 6 bases from V and 2 bases from J, with 16 bases in between. The CDR3 sequence is CASSPRDTPNTEAFF. In nucleotides, the CDR3 is TGTGCCAGCAGCCCCCGGGACACACCCAACACTGAAGCTTTCTTT.

The chain recombines TRBV19 with TRBJ2-6; TRBD1 matches 7 bases. Trimming cost V 10 bases and J 0 bases; bases outside gene matches: 6. Germline values: CDR1 LNHDA, CDR2 SQIVND (reference sequence). This CDR3 spans 15 amino acids. DNA for the CDR3: TGTGCCATCAGTTCAGGGGGCTCTGGGGCCAACGTCCTGACTTTC. Amino acid sequence: CAISSGGSGANVLTF.

The chain recombines TRBV9 with TRBJ1-5, with D tentatively TRBD1 (5 bases). This CDR3 region has 13 residues. Germline CDR1 reads SGDLS; CDR2 reads YYNGEE. V gave up 0 bases and J gave up 8 bases, with 9 bases separating them. The CDR3 nucleotides are TGTGCCAGCAGCGTAGACGTAGGGGAGCCCCAGCATTTT. This encodes CASSVDVGEPQHF.

This chain connects TRBV6-1 to TRBJ1-1, with 7 bases fitting TRBD1. With 10 bases clipped from V and 4 bases from J, the junction kept 12 bases outside the gene matches. Germline V gene sequence: CDR1 MNHNS, CDR2 SASEGT. The CDR3 loop spans 14 amino acids. CDR3 residues: CAIKTGQGGTEAFF. The DNA for the CDR3 is TGTGCCATCAAGACAGGCCAGGGGGGCACTGAAGCTTTCTTT.

In its sample, this clone was seen once. The chain employs TRBV29-1 and TRBJ2-1, with TRBD1 matching 9 bases. The CDR3 contains 14 residues. Germline V gene lookup returns CDR1 SQVTM and CDR2 ANQGSEA. V lost 4 bases, J lost 14 bases, and 15 bases stayed unmatched. CDR3 DNA sequence: TGCAGCGTTGTGGGGATACAGGGGGCTCAGGGGGAGTTCTTC. It yields the protein CSVVGIQGAQGEFF.

This chain joins TRBV5-1 and TRBJ2-7; TRBD1 is a possible D gene (5 bases). V shed 0 bases and J shed 1 base, with 8 bases lying between them. Germline V gives CDR1 SGHRS, CDR2 YFSETQ. The CDR3 loop spans 14 amino acids. The CDR3 here is CASSLGRASYEQYF. The CDR3 DNA reads TGCGCCAGCAGCTTGGGCAGGGCTTCCTACGAGCAGTACTTC.